The 26 T cell receptor beta chains below were found in one sample sequenced in a study of shared clonotypes between healthy human individuals. Clones were read by immunoSEQ multiplex PCR, and TCRdb kept only the in-frame ones, dropping some. This table holds 850,000 to 1,200,000 clones, more than 60% found once. The specimen sequenced was memory CD4+ T cells sorted from blood. Subset in this sample: CD45RA-negative fraction. Source of these receptors: a man between 18 and 29 years old in good health.

The chain links TRBV7-3 to TRBJ2-7; a weak D match, TRBD1 (6 bases). Trimming removed 4 bases from V and 6 bases from J, with 13 bases in between. The CDR3 totals 13 residues. Looked up from germline, CDR1 is SGHTA and CDR2 is FQGTGA. The CDR3 DNA is TGTGCCAGCAGCTCCCTAGGGGGAGCCGAGCAGTACTTC. Residues: CASSSLGGAEQYF.

The DNA for the CDR3 is TGTGCCAGCAGCTTAGCGGCTAGCGGGAGGGGCGCAGATACGCAGTATTTT. Protein sequence: CASSLAASGRGADTQYF. V usage is TRBV7-9 and J usage is TRBJ2-3; 12 nucleotides agree with TRBD2. CDR3 length: 17 amino acids. With 0 bases clipped from V and 4 bases from J, the junction kept 5 bases outside the gene matches. CDR1 is SEHNR, CDR2 FQNEAQ, per germline (reference sequence). The full variable domain, its missing parts supplied by reference TRBV7-9 and TRBJ2-3, is DTGVSQNPRHKITKRGQNVTFRCDPISEHNRLYWYRQTLGQGPEFLTYFQNEAQLEKSRLLSDRFSAERPKGSFSTLEIQRTEQGDSAMYLCASSLAASGRGADTQYFGPGTRLTVL.

This clone appeared once. This chain uses TRBV29-1 with TRBJ2-1; weak D call: TRBD2 (6 bases). Trimming cost V 7 bases and J 1 base, with 11 bases left between them. CDR1 is SQVTM, CDR2 ANQGSEA, per germline. This CDR3 has 13 amino acids. This CDR3 reads CSAGTWSYNEQFF. In DNA form, the CDR3 reads TGCAGCGCCGGGACTTGGTCCTACAATGAGCAGTTCTTC.

The rearrangement uses TRBV4-1 and TRBJ2-1, with 7 bases identical to TRBD2. V was clipped by 6 bases and J by 7 bases; unmatched bases: 3. CDR3 length equals 12 residues. From germline, CDR1 is MGHRA and CDR2 YSYEKL. The CDR3 nucleotides are TGCGCCAGCAGGGGGGGGATGAATGAGCAGTTCTTC. Its translation: CASRGGMNEQFF.

Comment on this clone: The same CDR3 also results from other DNA sequences found in this sample. This chain joins TRBV7-8 and TRBJ1-3; D is perhaps TRBD1 (6 bases). The CDR3 is 15 residues long. The germline V gene has CDR1 SGHVS and CDR2 FQNEAQ. V was shortened by 1 base and J by 0 bases, with 7 bases between the two germline ends. The CDR3 reads CASSLGTASGNTIYF. The DNA for the CDR3 is TGTGCCAGCAGCTTAGGGACAGCCTCTGGAAACACCATATATTTT.

CDR3 nucleotide sequence: TGTGCCAGCAGACTGACCGCGGGGGGCTACGAGCAGTACTTC. Protein: CASRLTAGGYEQYF. The V call is TRBV2, the J call TRBJ2-7, with 8 bases fitting TRBD2. The CDR3 has 14 residues. Germline lookup yields CDR1 SNHLY and CDR2 FYNNEI. V gave up 6 bases and J gave up 3 bases; unmatched junction bases: 7.

The chain is built from TRBV29-1 and TRBJ2-1, with D perhaps TRBD2 (5 bases). V was clipped by 1 base and J by 9 bases, with 10 bases between them. The CDR3 contains 12 residues. Germline V CDR1 and CDR2: SQVTM, ANQGSEA. The CDR3 is CSVEAKAAEQFF. The CDR3, as DNA: TGCAGCGTTGAAGCAAAAGCGGCTGAGCAGTTCTTC.

The chain joins TRBV5-1 to TRBJ2-5, with D maybe TRBD2 (6 bases). V lost 4 bases and J 4 bases, leaving 14 bases between the germline ends. The CDR3 runs 14 residues. Per the germline V gene, CDR1 is SGHRS and CDR2 is YFSETQ. The CDR3 coding sequence is TGCGCCAGCAGCACTCAAATGGGGGGAGAGACCCAGTACTTC. This encodes CASSTQMGGETQYF. The whole variable domain, filled in from reference TRBV5-1 and TRBJ2-5, reads KAGVTQTPRYLIKTRGQQVTLSCSPISGHRSVSWYQQTPGQGLQFLFEYFSETQRNKGNFPGRFSGRQFSNSRSEMNVSTLELGDSALYLCASSTQMGGETQYFGPGTRLLVL.

CDR3 sequence reads: CASSFGRKENEQYF. CDR3 in DNA: TGTGCCAGCAGTTTCGGTAGGAAGGAAAACGAGCAGTACTTC. The V and J genes are TRBV28 and TRBJ2-7; no firm D call. CDR3 length: 14 amino acids. Germline V CDR1 and CDR2: MDHEN, SYDVKM. V was pared by 3 bases and J by 5 bases, with 14 bases between.

The CDR3 loop reads CATSRDLGGVTYEQYF. The CDR3, as DNA: TGTGCCACCAGCAGAGATCTGGGGGGAGTAACCTACGAGCAGTACTTC. The rearrangement joins TRBV15 to TRBJ2-7; a weak D match, TRBD2 (6 bases). CDR1 and CDR2 (germline): LNHNV, YYDKDF (reference sequence). Trimming removed 0 bases at V and 2 bases at J, with 14 bases between. The CDR3 sequence is 16 residues long.

The CDR3 DNA reads TGCAGCGTTCGACCAGGGACAGGGACCCAGTACTTC. Protein: CSVRPGTGTQYF. The chain uses TRBV29-1 and TRBJ2-5; 8 positions agree with TRBD1. The germline CDR1 and CDR2 sequences are SQVTM and ANQGSEA. J lost 7 bases, V lost 5 bases, and 6 bases had no gene match. The CDR3 extends over 12 amino acids.

In this sample, this clone turned up once. This chain connects TRBV2 to TRBJ2-7; D could derive from TRBD1 or TRBD2 (5 bases each). The CDR3 consists of 13 residues. V gave up 7 bases and J gave up 3 bases, with 13 bases separating them. Germline CDR1 reads SNHLY; CDR2 reads FYNNEI. CDR3 in DNA: TGTGCCAGCAACTTCAGGGCGGGCTACGAGCAGTACTTC. Encoded protein: CASNFRAGYEQYF.

The CDR3 DNA follows: TGTGCCACCAGCAGGGGTACGAGCTCCTACGAGCAGTACTTC. This sequence encodes CATSRGTSSYEQYF. V and J are TRBV15 and TRBJ2-7; D unresolved. The CDR3 loop spans 14 amino acids. Trimming took 3 bases from V and 0 from J, leaving 9 bases between them. Germline values: CDR1 LNHNV, CDR2 YYDKDF (reference sequence).

The chain uses TRBV27 and TRBJ2-3, with 12 nucleotides matching TRBD2. This CDR3 spans 18 amino acids. V was clipped by 4 bases and J by 1 base; unmatched bases: 9. Per germline, CDR1 MNHEY and CDR2 SMNVEV (reference sequence). The CDR3 protein is CASSSRGPSGGGTDTQYF. Written as DNA, the CDR3 is TGTGCCAGCAGTTCTCGGGGACCTAGCGGGGGGGGCACAGATACGCAGTATTTT.

This clone was counted only a few times. The rearrangement uses TRBV5-1 and TRBJ2-3; TRBD2 might be the D (6 bases). CDR3 length: 15 residues. V lost 0 bases and J 2 bases, leaving 10 bases between the germline ends. CDR1 SGHRS and CDR2 YFSETQ come from the germline V gene. DNA for the CDR3: TGCGCCAGCAGCTTGGTACTAGCCCCCACAGATACGCAGTATTTT. Its translation is CASSLVLAPTDTQYF.

With respect to this clone: The sample contains more than one DNA sequence encoding this CDR3. V is TRBV10-3 and J is TRBJ2-3; unclear D gene. The CDR3 spans 14 residues. Germline CDR1 ENHRY, CDR2 SYGVKD. V was pared by 3 bases and J by 2 bases, with 9 bases between. The CDR3 is CAISEGRSTDTQYF. DNA of the CDR3: TGTGCCATCAGTGAAGGACGCTCCACAGATACGCAGTATTTT.

Only one count was recorded for this clone. The chain carries TRBV5-6 and TRBJ2-5; 11 nucleotides match TRBD1. With V trimmed by 1 base and J by 4 bases, 6 bases remained unmatched. Looked up from germline, CDR1 is SGHDT and CDR2 is YYEEEE. This CDR3 spans 16 amino acids. Written as DNA, the CDR3 is TGTGCCAGCAGCTTGTTGGGACAGGGGGATTCAGAGACCCAGTACTTC. It translates to CASSLLGQGDSETQYF.

The gene calls are TRBV5-6 and TRBJ1-5; a possible D gene is TRBD1 (6 bases). Between the trimmed V and J ends, which lost 1 base and 0 bases, there was a span of 8 bases. This CDR3 has 15 residues. Germline CDR1 reads SGHDT; CDR2 reads YYEEEE. For the CDR3, the DNA is TGTGCCAGCAGCTTGAGGACAGCTAGCAATCAGCCCCAGCATTTT. This encodes CASSLRTASNQPQHF.

This chain connects TRBV7-2 to TRBJ1-1, with D possibly TRBD1 on 5 matching bases. Trimming shortened V by 5 bases and J by 5 bases, and 12 bases separated the two germline ends. Germline V gene data show CDR1 as SGHTA and CDR2 as FQGNSA. This CDR3 spans 13 amino acids. In DNA, the CDR3 is TGTGCCAGCAGCCCTGGGGGGGGAACTGAAGCTTTCTTT. It codes for CASSPGGGTEAFF.

This chain connects TRBV10-3 to TRBJ1-3, with TRBD1 identical over 7 bases. CDR1 is ENHRY, CDR2 SYGVKD, per germline. The CDR3 contains 16 residues. The J segment lost 2 bases and the V segment lost 4 bases, leaving 8 bases of the junction unmatched. For the CDR3, the DNA is TGTGCCATCAGTGTGGGGGGGGACAGAGCTGGAAACACCATATATTTT. Translating it yields CAISVGGDRAGNTIYF.

The chain uses TRBV7-2 and TRBJ2-1, with 8 bases aligning to TRBD1. The CDR3 consists of 15 residues. Germline trimming cut 4 bases from V and 6 bases from J; bases unmatched to any gene: 8. The germline V gene has CDR1 SGHTA and CDR2 FQGNSA. Here the CDR3 reads CASSSALQGANEQFF. The CDR3 DNA reads as TGTGCCAGCAGCTCGGCCCTGCAGGGGGCCAATGAGCAGTTCTTC.

The chain links TRBV5-8 to TRBJ2-3; D gene unclear. V was shortened by 7 bases and J by 2 bases, with 26 bases between the two germline ends. The CDR3 runs to 18 residues. The germline CDR1 and CDR2 sequences are SGHTS and YDEGEE. The CDR3 protein is CASPFVPGETTITDTQYF. CDR3 nucleotides: TGTGCCAGCCCCTTTGTTCCCGGCGAGACGACAATCACAGATACGCAGTATTTT.

The chain is built from TRBV11-2 and TRBJ2-7; the D gene is possibly TRBD1 (7 bases). The germline CDR1 and CDR2 sequences are SGHAT and FQNNGV. The CDR3 length is 19 residues. The V gene lost 3 bases and the J gene lost 6 bases, with 30 bases spanning the gap. The DNA of the CDR3 is TGTGCCAGCAGCTTGGGAGGCCGCAGGGCAGGGGGTATATATGGCGAGCAGTACTTC. Translated, it gives CASSLGGRRAGGIYGEQYF.

This chain joins TRBV2 and TRBJ2-5; no clear D gene. Matching the DNA end better, TRBJ2-7 makes the J call doubtful. This CDR3 contains 11 residues. Germline CDR1 reads SNHLY; CDR2 reads FYNNEI. CDR3 protein: CASSEIYEQYF. The CDR3 nucleotides read TGTGCCAGCAGCGAAATCTACGAGCAGTACTTC.

A note on this clone: A much larger clonotype is one base distant, so this may be a read error. This chain links TRBV7-8 with TRBJ2-5; D gene ambiguous. The CDR3 consists of 13 residues. The germline gives CDR1 SGHVS, CDR2 FQNEAQ. Deletions cut 5 bases from V and 1 base from J, with 8 bases between. CDR3 nucleotide sequence: TGTGCCAGCAGCCCCCGGTTCCAAGAGACCCAGTACTTC. Translating gives CASSPRFQETQYF.

This chain links TRBV6-1 with TRBJ2-5; 9 bases fit TRBD1. The J segment lost 4 bases and the V segment lost 0 bases, leaving 12 bases of the junction unmatched. This CDR3 has 18 amino acids. The germline gives CDR1 MNHNS, CDR2 SASEGT. CDR3 DNA sequence: TGTGCCAGCAGTGAAGCGCGGACAGGGGCCGCCGTGGGAGAGACCCAGTACTTC. This gives the protein CASSEARTGAAVGETQYF.